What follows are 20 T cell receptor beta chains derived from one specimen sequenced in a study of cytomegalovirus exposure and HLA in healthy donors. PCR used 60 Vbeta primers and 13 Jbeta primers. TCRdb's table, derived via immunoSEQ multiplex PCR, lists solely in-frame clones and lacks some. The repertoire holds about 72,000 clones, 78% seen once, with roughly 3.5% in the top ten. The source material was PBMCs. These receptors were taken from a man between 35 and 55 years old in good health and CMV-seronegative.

The CDR3 nucleotides read TGTGCCAGCAGCTTGTCGGGGTCAACAGGGAGCGCTGAAGCTTTCTTT. Protein sequence: CASSLSGSTGSAEAFF. V usage is TRBV5-4 and J usage is TRBJ1-1; weak D call: TRBD1 (6 bases). Trimming cost V 1 base and J 6 bases, with 19 bases left between them. Germline V gene lookup returns CDR1 SGHNT and CDR2 YYREEE (reference sequence). This CDR3 has 16 residues.

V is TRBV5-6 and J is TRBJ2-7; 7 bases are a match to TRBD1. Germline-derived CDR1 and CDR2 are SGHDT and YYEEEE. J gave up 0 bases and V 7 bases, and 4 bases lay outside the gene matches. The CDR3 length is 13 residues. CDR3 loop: CASQTGISYEQYF. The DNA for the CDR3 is TGTGCCAGCCAGACAGGGATCTCCTACGAGCAGTACTTC.

The CDR3 reads CASKYGKAGHTEAFF. CDR3 DNA: TGTGCCAGCAAGTACGGAAAGGCAGGGCACACTGAAGCTTTCTTT. The rearrangement joins TRBV6-5 to TRBJ1-1; D may be TRBD1 (5 bases). The CDR3 covers 15 residues. V gave up 7 bases and J gave up 3 bases, with 18 bases separating them. The V gene's germline CDR1 is MNHEY and CDR2 SVGAGI.

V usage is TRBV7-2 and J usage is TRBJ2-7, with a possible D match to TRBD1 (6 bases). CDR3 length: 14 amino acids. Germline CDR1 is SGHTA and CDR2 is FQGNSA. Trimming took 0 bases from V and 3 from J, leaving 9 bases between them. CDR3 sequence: CASSLAGAYYEQYF. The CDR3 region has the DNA TGTGCCAGCAGCTTAGCGGGGGCGTACTACGAGCAGTACTTC.

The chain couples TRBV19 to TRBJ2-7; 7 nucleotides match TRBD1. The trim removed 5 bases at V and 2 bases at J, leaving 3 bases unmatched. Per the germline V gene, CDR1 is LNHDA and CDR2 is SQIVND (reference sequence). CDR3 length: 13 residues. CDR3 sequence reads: CASSARGTYEQYF. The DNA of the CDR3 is TGTGCCAGTAGTGCCAGGGGGACCTACGAGCAGTACTTC.

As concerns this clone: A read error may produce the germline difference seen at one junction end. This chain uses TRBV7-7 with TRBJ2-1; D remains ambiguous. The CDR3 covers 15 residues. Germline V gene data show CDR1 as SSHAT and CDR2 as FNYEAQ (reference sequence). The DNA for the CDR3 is TGTGCTAGCAGCTTAGCTCCAGTTTTTAATAATGAGCAGTTCTTC. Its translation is CASSLAPVFNNEQFF.

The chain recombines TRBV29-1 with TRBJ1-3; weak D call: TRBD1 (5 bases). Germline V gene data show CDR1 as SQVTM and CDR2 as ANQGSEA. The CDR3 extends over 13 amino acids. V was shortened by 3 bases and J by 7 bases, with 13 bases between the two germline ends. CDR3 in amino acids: CSVESLPGNTIYF. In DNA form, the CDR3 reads TGCAGCGTTGAGTCTTTGCCAGGGAACACCATATATTTT.

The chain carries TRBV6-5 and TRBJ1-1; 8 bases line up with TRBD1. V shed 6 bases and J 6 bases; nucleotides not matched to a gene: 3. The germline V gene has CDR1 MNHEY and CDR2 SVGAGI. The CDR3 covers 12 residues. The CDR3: CASSRGRAEAFF. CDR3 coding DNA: TGTGCCAGCAGCAGGGGGCGTGCTGAAGCTTTCTTT.

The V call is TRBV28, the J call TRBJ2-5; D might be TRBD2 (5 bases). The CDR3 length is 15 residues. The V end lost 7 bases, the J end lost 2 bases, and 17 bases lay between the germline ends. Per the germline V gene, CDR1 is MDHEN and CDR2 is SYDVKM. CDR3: CASIPLGGRQETQYF. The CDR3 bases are TGTGCCAGCATTCCCTTAGGAGGCCGACAAGAGACCCAGTACTTC.

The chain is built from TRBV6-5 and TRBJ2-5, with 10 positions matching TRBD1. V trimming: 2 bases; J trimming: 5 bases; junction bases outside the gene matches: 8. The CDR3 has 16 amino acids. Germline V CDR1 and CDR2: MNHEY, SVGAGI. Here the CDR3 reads CASSYQTGGLGETQYF. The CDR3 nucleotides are TGTGCCAGCAGTTACCAGACAGGGGGCTTGGGGGAGACCCAGTACTTC.

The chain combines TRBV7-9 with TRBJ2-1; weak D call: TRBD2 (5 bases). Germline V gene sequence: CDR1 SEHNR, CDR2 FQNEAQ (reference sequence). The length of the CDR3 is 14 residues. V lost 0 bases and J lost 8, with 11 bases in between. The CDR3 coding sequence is TGTGCCAGCAGCTTAGCGTCCGGACTGTATGAGCAGTTCTTC. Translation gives CASSLASGLYEQFF.

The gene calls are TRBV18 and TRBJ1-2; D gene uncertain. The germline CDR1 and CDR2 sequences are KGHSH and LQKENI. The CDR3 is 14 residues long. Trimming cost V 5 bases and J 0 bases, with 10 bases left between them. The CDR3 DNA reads TGTGCCAGCTCAGCGGACGGGGCTAACTATGGCTACACCTTC. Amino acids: CASSADGANYGYTF.

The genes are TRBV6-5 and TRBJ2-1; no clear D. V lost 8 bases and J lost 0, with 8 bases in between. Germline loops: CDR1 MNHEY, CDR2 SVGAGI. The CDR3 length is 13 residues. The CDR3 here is CASRSSSYNEQFF. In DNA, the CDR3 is TGTGCCAGCCGCTCCAGCTCCTACAATGAGCAGTTCTTC.

The CDR3 protein is CASSQVLIKNSYEQYF. The CDR3 nucleotides read TGCGCCAGCAGCCAAGTCCTTATTAAGAACTCCTACGAGCAGTACTTC. The gene calls are TRBV4-3 and TRBJ2-5; D gene unclear. The assigned J gene may be wrong: the sequence end matches TRBJ2-7 better. This CDR3 contains 16 residues. Germline V gives CDR1 LGHNA, CDR2 YSLEER.

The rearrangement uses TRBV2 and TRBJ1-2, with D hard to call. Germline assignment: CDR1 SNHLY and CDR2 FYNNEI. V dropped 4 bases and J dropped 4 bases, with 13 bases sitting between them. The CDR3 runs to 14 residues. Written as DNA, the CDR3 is TGTGCCAGCAGTGCGCGCGGGTTTGGCTATGGCTACACCTTC. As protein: CASSARGFGYGYTF.

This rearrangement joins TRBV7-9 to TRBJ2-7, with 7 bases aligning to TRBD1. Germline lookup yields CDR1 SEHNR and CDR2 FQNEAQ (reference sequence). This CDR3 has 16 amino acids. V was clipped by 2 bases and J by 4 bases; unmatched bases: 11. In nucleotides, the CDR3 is TGTGCCAGCAGCTTAAATATCGTACAGGGGACGTACGAGCAGTACTTC. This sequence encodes CASSLNIVQGTYEQYF.

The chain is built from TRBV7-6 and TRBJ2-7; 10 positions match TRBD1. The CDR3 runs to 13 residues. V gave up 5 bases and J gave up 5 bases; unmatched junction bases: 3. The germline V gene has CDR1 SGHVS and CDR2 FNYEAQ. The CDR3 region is CASSRDRGHEQYF. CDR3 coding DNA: TGTGCCAGCAGCCGGGACAGGGGCCACGAGCAGTACTTC.

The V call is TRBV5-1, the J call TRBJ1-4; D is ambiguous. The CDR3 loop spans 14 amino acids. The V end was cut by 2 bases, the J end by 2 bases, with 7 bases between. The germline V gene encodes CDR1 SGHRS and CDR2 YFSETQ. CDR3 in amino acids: CASSFGGTNEKLFF. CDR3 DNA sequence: TGCGCCAGCAGCTTCGGAGGGACTAATGAAAAACTGTTTTTT.

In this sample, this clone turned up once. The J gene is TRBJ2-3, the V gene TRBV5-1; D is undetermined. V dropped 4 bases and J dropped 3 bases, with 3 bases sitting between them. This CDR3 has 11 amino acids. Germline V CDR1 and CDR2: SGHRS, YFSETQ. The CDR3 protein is CASSETDTQYF. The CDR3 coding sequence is TGCGCCAGCAGCGAGACAGATACGCAGTATTTT.

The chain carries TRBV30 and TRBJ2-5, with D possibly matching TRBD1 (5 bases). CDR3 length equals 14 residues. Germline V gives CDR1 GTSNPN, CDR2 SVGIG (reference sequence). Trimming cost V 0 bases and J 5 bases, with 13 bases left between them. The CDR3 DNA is TGTGCCTGGAGTGTATGGCAGGGTGGGGAGACCCAGTACTTC. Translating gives CAWSVWQGGETQYF.